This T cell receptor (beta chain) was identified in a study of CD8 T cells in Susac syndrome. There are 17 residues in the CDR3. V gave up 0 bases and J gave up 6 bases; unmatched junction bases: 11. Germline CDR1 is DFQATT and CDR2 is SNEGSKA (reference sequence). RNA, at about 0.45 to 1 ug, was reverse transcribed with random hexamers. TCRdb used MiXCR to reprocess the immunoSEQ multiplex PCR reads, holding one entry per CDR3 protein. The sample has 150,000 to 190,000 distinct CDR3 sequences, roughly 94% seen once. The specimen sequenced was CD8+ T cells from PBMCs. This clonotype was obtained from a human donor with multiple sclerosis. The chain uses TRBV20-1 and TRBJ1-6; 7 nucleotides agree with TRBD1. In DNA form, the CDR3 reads TGCAGTGCTAGAGATACTGAGACAGGGAGTTTTAATTCACCCCTCCACTTT. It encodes CSARDTETGSFNSPLHF.